This TCR beta chain was observed in a study of Graves' ophthalmopathy and Graves' hyperthyroidism. Amplification targeted the TCR beta CDR3 regions, with RNA transcripts as the source material. The library came from an HTBI-primed first-round RT-PCR and a second-round multiplex PCR. Each CDR3 protein gets one entry after TCRdb re-called the multiplex PCR reads with MiXCR. The data contain roughly 400,000 distinct CDR3 sequences, 15% to 20% of them singletons. It was from roughly 10 ml of fresh peripheral blood that the PBMCs came. The CDR3 loop spans 12 amino acids. Trimming removed 10 bases from V and 10 bases from J; junction bases left unmatched: 9. Germline V CDR1 and CDR2: MNHEY, SMNVEV (reference sequence).

This TCR was sampled from a woman between 18 and 30 years old with Graves' ophthalmopathy. The sample comprised peripheral blood. The chain combines TRBV27 with TRBJ1-1, with TRBD1 matching 10 bases. CDR3 coding DNA: TGTGCCATCATATCCCGGGACAGGGGAGCTTTCTTT. It is translated as CAIISRDRGAFF.